This T cell receptor beta chain was sequenced during a study of blood T cell repertoires in COVID-19. Whole-study context: T cells, B-cell-depleted T cells, or PBMCs supplied cDNA or gDNA.

The protocol was immunoSEQ multiplex PCR, while the TCRdb copy is restricted to in-frame clones and leaves out a portion. The sample includes about 350,000 clones, roughly 86% of them seen just once. Germline CDR1 is SEHNR and CDR2 is FQNEAQ (reference sequence). The CDR3 covers 12 residues. Trimming cost V 5 bases and J 6 bases, with 8 bases left between them. Those enrolled, adults aged roughly 18 to 95 years, came from about two dozen US areas. This clone came up once. The specimen sequenced was PBMCs or T cells enriched from blood (not recorded which). The chain is built from TRBV7-9 and TRBJ1-5; tentatively, D is TRBD1 (6 bases). The source of this sequence is a woman aged 25-40 years who had recovered from COVID-19. CDR3 loop: CASSQDSQPQHF. The CDR3 coding sequence is TGTGCCAGCAGCCAGGACAGTCAGCCCCAGCATTTT.